This T cell receptor (beta chain) comes out of a study of OX40 agonist ivuxolimab in advanced cancers. Germline assignment: CDR1 ENHRY and CDR2 SYGVKD. This CDR3 is 14 amino acids long. With 11 bases removed from V and 2 bases from J, the gap between germline ends came to 19 bases. The data were produced by immunoSEQ multiplex PCR, yet TCRdb's version contains in-frame clones alone and is incomplete. The sample contains tens of thousands of clones, roughly 85% of which appear only once. The rearrangement links TRBV10-3 to TRBJ2-7; D is possibly TRBD1 or TRBD2 (5 bases each). Sequencing used CD4+ or CD8+ T cells sorted from blood, obtained in a trial of the OX40 agonist ivuxolimab. This sequence originates from an adult with an advanced solid tumor such as melanoma, head and neck, liver or kidney cancer. In DNA, the CDR3 is TGTGCCGGGGGAACCGGTAGGGTTCCCTACGAGCAGTACTTC. This gives the protein CAGGTGRVPYEQYF.